Presented here are 16 T cell receptor beta chains from one specimen sequenced in a study of early T cells in non-severe SARS-CoV-2 infection. TCRdb processed the 5' RACE reads anew with MiXCR; each CDR3 protein has one entry. This table has approximately 83,000 distinct CDR3 sequences, roughly 13% appearing once. The sequenced sample was whole blood. Receptors were obtained from an adult who was a healthcare worker with PCR-confirmed SARS-CoV-2 infection or an uninfected control (not recorded which).

This clonotype occurred many times. This chain joins TRBV6-4 and TRBJ2-3, with 8 bases that match TRBD1. CDR3 size: 18 residues. CDR1 MRHNA and CDR2 SNTAGT come from the germline V gene. V lost 2 bases and J lost 1; bases outside the gene matches: 11. DNA for the CDR3: TGTGCCAGCAGTGACCCGGACAGGGTACGTGGAGGCACAGATACGCAGTATTTT. Residues: CASSDPDRVRGGTDTQYF.

This clonotype turned up a few times. The chain is built from TRBV3-1 and TRBJ2-7, with D perhaps TRBD1 (6 bases). The V gene lost 5 bases and the J gene lost 3 bases, with 11 bases spanning the gap. Germline V CDR1 and CDR2: LGHDT, YNNKEL (reference sequence). This CDR3 spans 13 amino acids. This chain's CDR3 is CASSTRQDYEQYF. In nucleotides, the CDR3 is TGTGCCAGCAGCACAAGACAGGACTACGAGCAGTACTTC.

V is TRBV19 and J is TRBJ2-7; D perhaps matches TRBD2 (6 bases). Germline values: CDR1 LNHDA, CDR2 SQIVND (reference sequence). V lost 5 bases and J 4 bases, leaving 24 bases between the germline ends. The CDR3 consists of 17 residues. The CDR3 loop reads CASSPRSGVSGRYEQYF. CDR3 DNA: TGTGCCAGTAGTCCAAGAAGTGGAGTAAGTGGGAGGTACGAGCAGTACTTC.

This clonotype was counted a few times. The chain employs TRBV6-1 and TRBJ2-3, with D maybe TRBD1 (6 bases). Germline V CDR1 and CDR2: MNHNS, SASEGT. This CDR3 has 16 residues. V was clipped by 2 bases and J by 4 bases, with 16 bases between them. The CDR3 coding sequence is TGTGCCAGCAGTGAATGGCAGGGCAGGGGCCCAGATACGCAGTATTTT. Its protein is CASSEWQGRGPDTQYF.

This clonotype was seen repeatedly, ten times or more. The chain recombines TRBV5-1 with TRBJ2-1, with D unresolved. Trimming took off 0 bases at V and 10 bases at J, with 5 bases between the two ends. Germline V gene sequence: CDR1 SGHRS, CDR2 YFSETQ. The CDR3 length is 11 residues. CDR3 amino acids: CASSLGLEQFF. CDR3 nucleotide sequence: TGCGCCAGCAGCTTGGGTCTGGAGCAGTTCTTC.

At least ten counts were recorded for this clonotype. The CDR3 loop is CSAKESAGQTNSPLHF. Here the CDR3 DNA reads TGCAGTGCTAAAGAATCCGCGGGACAGACTAATTCACCCCTCCACTTT. This chain joins TRBV20-1 and TRBJ1-6; 7 bases line up with TRBD1. V dropped 4 bases and J dropped 6; count of bases not matched to a gene: 12. Germline V gene data show CDR1 as DFQATT and CDR2 as SNEGSKA (reference sequence). This CDR3 is built from 16 residues.

The table lists this clonotype with a few counts. This rearrangement joins TRBV6-4 to TRBJ1-1; no firm D call. This CDR3 has 14 residues. Trimming shortened V by 4 bases and J by 3 bases, and 12 bases separated the two germline ends. The germline gives CDR1 MRHNA, CDR2 SNTAGT. The CDR3 sequence is CASSADIGDTEAFF. The CDR3, as DNA: TGTGCCAGCAGTGCCGACATTGGGGACACTGAAGCTTTCTTT.

The CDR3 sequence is CASSEYGQNEKLFF. The CDR3 nucleotides are TGTGCCAGCAGTGAGTACGGACAAAATGAAAAACTGTTTTTT. The rearrangement joins TRBV2 to TRBJ1-4, with D maybe TRBD1 (5 bases). CDR1 SNHLY and CDR2 FYNNEI come from the germline V gene. V lost 3 bases, J lost 5 bases, and 10 bases lay in between. This CDR3 is built from 14 residues.

This rearrangement joins TRBV20-1 to TRBJ2-5, with 7 positions matching TRBD1. Germline CDR1 DFQATT, CDR2 SNEGSKA (reference sequence). After removal of 0 bases from V and 5 bases from J, the junction contained 15 bases not matched to a gene. The CDR3 sequence is 17 residues long. CDR3: CSARDYNSRQGGETQYF. The CDR3 coding sequence is TGCAGTGCTAGAGATTATAACTCGAGACAGGGCGGCGAGACCCAGTACTTC.

Only a few counts were recorded for this clonotype. V usage is TRBV29-1 and J usage is TRBJ2-3; no firm D call. With 0 bases removed from V and 2 bases from J, the gap between germline ends came to 6 bases. Per germline, CDR1 SQVTM and CDR2 ANQGSEA. This CDR3 spans 13 amino acids. The CDR3 is CSVEEGSTDTQYF. The CDR3 DNA reads as TGCAGCGTTGAAGAGGGCTCCACAGATACGCAGTATTTT.

V usage is TRBV6-1 and J usage is TRBJ2-7, with 7 bases lining up with TRBD2. Germline V gene lookup returns CDR1 MNHNS and CDR2 SASEGT. The length of the CDR3 is 15 residues. The ends lost 7 bases at V and 4 bases at J; junction bases unmatched: 13. CDR3 DNA sequence: TGTGCCAGCATAAGCGGGGCAACGCGGGGGTACGAGCAGTACTTC. This sequence encodes CASISGATRGYEQYF.

The J gene is TRBJ2-7, the V gene TRBV12-3 or TRBV12-4; weak D call: TRBD2 (6 bases). Trimming shortened V by 5 bases and J by 12 bases, and 14 bases separated the two germline ends. The CDR3 consists of 11 residues. The CDR3, as DNA: TGTGCCAGCAGTGGGGACTCAGGTCGGTACTTC. Its translation: CASSGDSGRYF.

This clonotype was observed a few times. V usage is TRBV7-9 and J usage is TRBJ1-1; possibly TRBD1 for D (5 bases). Germline values: CDR1 SEHNR, CDR2 FQNEAQ (reference sequence). Trimming left V 8 bases short and J 4 bases short, with 8 bases between. This CDR3 has 11 residues. CDR3 in amino acids: CASGTITEAFF. Here the CDR3 DNA reads TGTGCCAGCGGGACCATCACTGAAGCTTTCTTT.

V gene TRBV20-1 combines with J gene TRBJ1-2; D perhaps matches TRBD1 (6 bases). Germline loops: CDR1 DFQATT, CDR2 SNEGSKA (reference sequence). CDR3 size: 14 residues. V dropped 0 bases and J dropped 4 bases, with 12 bases sitting between them. The CDR3 region is CSARDLDRPYGYTF. As DNA, the CDR3 is TGCAGTGCTAGAGATCTGGACAGACCCTATGGCTACACCTTC.

This clonotype was observed many times. J is TRBJ2-6 and V is TRBV7-9; D gene uncertain. The germline gives CDR1 SEHNR, CDR2 FQNEAQ (reference sequence). Trimming took 1 base from V and 9 from J, leaving 19 bases between them. The CDR3 is made up of 17 amino acids. The CDR3 here is CASSLEGTRQALNVLTF. The DNA for the CDR3 is TGTGCCAGCAGCTTAGAAGGTACCAGGCAGGCCCTCAACGTCCTGACTTTC.

This clonotype was observed many times. This chain joins TRBV28 and TRBJ2-7; the D gene is possibly TRBD1 (6 bases). The V and J ends lost 9 bases and 4 bases respectively, with 13 bases between them. The CDR3 has 12 amino acids. The germline gives CDR1 MDHEN, CDR2 SYDVKM. The CDR3 region is CASEGDQYEQYF. In nucleotides, the CDR3 is TGTGCCAGTGAGGGGGACCAATACGAGCAGTACTTC.